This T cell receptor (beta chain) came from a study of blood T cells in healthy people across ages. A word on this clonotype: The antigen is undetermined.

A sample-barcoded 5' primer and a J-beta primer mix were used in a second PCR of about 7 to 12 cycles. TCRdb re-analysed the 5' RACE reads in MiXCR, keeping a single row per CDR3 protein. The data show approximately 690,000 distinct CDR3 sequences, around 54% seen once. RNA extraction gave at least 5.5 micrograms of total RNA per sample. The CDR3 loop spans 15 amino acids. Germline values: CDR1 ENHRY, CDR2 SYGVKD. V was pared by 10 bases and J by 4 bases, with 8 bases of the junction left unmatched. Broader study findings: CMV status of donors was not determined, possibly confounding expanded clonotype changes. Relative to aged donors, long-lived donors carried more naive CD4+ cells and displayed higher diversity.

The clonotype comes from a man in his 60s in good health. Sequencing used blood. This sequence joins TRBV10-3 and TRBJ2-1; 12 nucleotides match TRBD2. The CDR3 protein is CATQVLAGGYNEQFF. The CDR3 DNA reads TGTGCCACCCAGGTACTAGCGGGGGGATACAATGAGCAGTTCTTC.